This T cell receptor (beta chain) was found in a study of T cell repertoires in cytomegalovirus infection. The germline V and J ends were trimmed by 4 bases and 3 bases, with 9 bases remaining between them. This CDR3 is built from 13 residues. Germline loops: CDR1 MNHEY, CDR2 SMNVEV (reference sequence). TCRdb analysed the reads with MiXCR anew, one entry per CDR3 protein. In the table there are about 490,000 distinct CDR3 sequences, approximately 17% of which are singletons. This clonotype was picked up a small number of times. The sequencing input was CD8+ T cells from PBMCs. This TCR derives from a human donor in good health (CMV status not recorded). Some clones in this sample may be carry-over from other donors' samples. The V call is TRBV27, the J call TRBJ1-2; D may be TRBD1 (6 bases). Here the CDR3 reads CASSSRTDYGYTF. DNA of the CDR3: TGTGCCAGCAGTTCCCGGACAGACTATGGCTACACCTTC.